These 21 T cell receptor beta chains share one sample of origin, sequenced in a study of CD8 T cells in ankylosing spondylitis (dated by TCRdb to about 2017). The library was generated by 5' RACE. Sequencer: Illumina HiSeq 2500. The public reads were reanalyzed by TCRdb: fastp trimming at Q25, MiXCR alignment, in-frame beta chains only. Rows with a matching CDR3 protein are joined into one entry that keeps the most common DNA and genes. Counted in this sample were 200,000 to 300,000 distinct CDR3 sequences; about 9.1% of them appeared once. In total, the top ten clones hold 6.8% of the sample. Sequences were obtained from blood, either unsorted or a sorted T cell fraction (not recorded which). The receptors come from a male donor with ankylosing spondylitis or in good health (not recorded which).

Only a few counts were recorded for this clonotype. This chain connects TRBV7-9 to TRBJ2-5, with no clear D. Germline CDR1 and CDR2: SEHNR and FQNEAQ (reference sequence). Deletions cut 3 bases from V and 2 bases from J, with 10 bases between. This CDR3 has 14 residues. The CDR3 coding sequence is TGTGCCAGCAGCTTCCTTGCTGTTCAAGAGACCCAGTACTTC. It codes for CASSFLAVQETQYF.

This clonotype was picked up many times. V and J are TRBV20-1 and TRBJ2-7, with D perhaps matching TRBD2 (6 bases). Trimming removed 6 bases from V and 7 bases from J, with 25 bases in between. Germline V gene data show CDR1 as DFQATT and CDR2 as SNEGSKA (reference sequence). This CDR3 comprises 15 residues. CDR3 protein: CSALTRDLDLAEQYF. The DNA of the CDR3 is TGCAGTGCCCTAACCCGGGACTTAGACCTTGCTGAGCAGTACTTC.

This clonotype came up many times. V is TRBV5-1 and J is TRBJ1-2; TRBD1 is a possible D gene (6 bases). CDR3 length: 13 residues. Trimming removed 2 bases at V and 8 bases at J, with 13 bases between. Looked up from germline, CDR1 is SGHRS and CDR2 is YFSETQ. The CDR3 DNA sequence: TGCGCCAGCAGCTTTTTAGACAGGAGCGGCTACACCTTC. Encoded protein: CASSFLDRSGYTF.

The chain recombines TRBV2 with TRBJ2-5; 7 bases are shared with TRBD2. With 6 bases clipped from V and 0 bases from J, the junction kept 4 bases outside the gene matches. The germline V gene encodes CDR1 SNHLY and CDR2 FYNNEI. The CDR3 spans 14 residues. The CDR3 sequence: CASSGGNHQETQYF. The CDR3, as DNA: TGTGCCAGCAGCGGGGGGAATCACCAAGAGACCCAGTACTTC.

This clonotype has a count of ten or more. CDR3: CASSFQAAGTQYF. CDR3 DNA sequence: TGTGCCAGCAGTTTTCAAGCGGCAGGGACCCAGTACTTC. The V gene is TRBV12-3 or TRBV12-4, the J gene TRBJ2-5, with D possibly matching TRBD2 (5 bases). V lost 3 bases, J lost 7 bases, and 12 bases lay in between. The CDR3 consists of 13 residues.

In this sample, this clonotype turned up a few times. The chain employs TRBV2 and TRBJ2-7; D possibly corresponds to TRBD1 (6 bases). Looked up from germline, CDR1 is SNHLY and CDR2 is FYNNEI. V shed 7 bases and J shed 6 bases, with 16 bases lying between them. This CDR3 comprises 13 residues. DNA for the CDR3: TGTGCCAGCAATGGGGGCCGATCGGCCGAGCAGTACTTC. Translating it yields CASNGGRSAEQYF.

There are a few counts of this clonotype. The chain links TRBV9 to TRBJ2-7, with D possibly matching TRBD2 (6 bases). The CDR3 is 13 amino acids. V gave up 0 bases and J gave up 5 bases, with 9 bases separating them. In germline, CDR1 is SGDLS, CDR2 YYNGEE. CDR3 nucleotide sequence: TGTGCCAGCAGCGTAGGAGGAGGGGACGAGCAGTACTTC. Amino acids: CASSVGGGDEQYF.

There are a few counts of this clonotype. The chain carries TRBV4-3 and TRBJ2-7; 12 nucleotides match TRBD2. CDR1 and CDR2 from the germline V gene are LGHNA and YSLEER. The V gene end was trimmed by 4 bases and the J gene end by 6 bases; junction bases not matched to a gene: 7. This CDR3 region has 15 residues. For the CDR3, the DNA is TGCGCCAGCAGCCCTGGACTAGCGGGAATTAGCGAGCAGTACTTC. Translated: CASSPGLAGISEQYF.

This clonotype was recorded at least ten times. The rearrangement links TRBV6-1 to TRBJ2-7; D is possibly TRBD1 or TRBD2 (5 bases each). The CDR3 contains 13 residues. The V end was cut by 3 bases, the J end by 4 bases, with 10 bases between. CDR1 MNHNS and CDR2 SASEGT come from the germline V gene. For the CDR3, the DNA is TGTGCCAGCAGTGACCAGGGAGTATACGAGCAGTACTTC. Its translation is CASSDQGVYEQYF.

This clonotype came up a few times. This chain connects TRBV7-9 to TRBJ2-2; 7 nucleotides line up with TRBD1. The CDR3 is 16 residues long. CDR1 is SEHNR and CDR2 is FQNEAQ in the germline V gene (reference sequence). The junction had 10 bases not matched to a gene; V was cut back by 3 bases and J by 6 bases. In DNA, the CDR3 is TGTGCCAGCAGCTTTCCGAGACAGGGCGTCGCCGGGGAGCTGTTTTTT. As protein: CASSFPRQGVAGELFF.

This chain connects TRBV27 to TRBJ2-6; 10 nucleotides line up with TRBD1. Germline CDR1 is MNHEY and CDR2 is SMNVEV (reference sequence). CDR3 size: 19 residues. Trimming took 2 bases from V and 1 from J; bases not matched to a gene: 8. CDR3 nucleotides: TGTGCCAGCAGTTTAACACCGGGACAGGGGTTGTCTGGGGCCAACGTCCTGACTTTC. This encodes CASSLTPGQGLSGANVLTF.

This clonotype has at least ten counts. The V call is TRBV20-1, the J call TRBJ2-5, with D hard to call. From germline, CDR1 is DFQATT and CDR2 SNEGSKA (reference sequence). The CDR3 is 12 amino acids. Trimming cost V 5 bases and J 1 base, with 8 bases left between them. CDR3 residues: CSAEEFQETQYF. The CDR3 DNA is TGCAGTGCTGAGGAGTTCCAAGAGACCCAGTACTTC.

The CDR3 DNA is TGTGCCAGCAGTCCCTGGGCCGGCAAGCTTAATGAAAAACTGTTTTTT. This gives the protein CASSPWAGKLNEKLFF. The chain is built from TRBV6-2 or TRBV6-3 and TRBJ1-4; D call uncertain. CDR1 and CDR2 from the germline V gene are MNHEY and SVGEGT. V was clipped by 5 bases and J by 4 bases, with 17 bases between them. The CDR3 length is 16 residues.

The table lists this clonotype with many counts. The CDR3 loop reads CASSLGPYGNNEQFF. The CDR3 coding sequence is TGTGCCAGCAGCCTGGGCCCGTACGGCAACAATGAGCAGTTCTTC. The J gene is TRBJ2-1, the V gene TRBV7-2; D remains unclear. The germline CDR1 and CDR2 sequences are SGHTA and FQGNSA. Deletions cut 5 bases from V and 5 bases from J, with 16 bases between. CDR3 length: 15 amino acids.

This clonotype has a count of ten or more. The genes are TRBV5-1 and TRBJ1-2; possibly TRBD1 for D (5 bases). The V end was cut by 4 bases, the J end by 8 bases, with 18 bases between. The length of the CDR3 is 14 residues. Per the germline V gene, CDR1 is SGHRS and CDR2 is YFSETQ. The CDR3 region is CASSPQARAGGYTF. The CDR3 region has the DNA TGCGCCAGCAGCCCTCAGGCCAGGGCGGGCGGCTACACCTTC. Full variable domain (missing parts from reference TRBV5-1 and TRBJ1-2): KAGVTQTPRYLIKTRGQQVTLSCSPISGHRSVSWYQQTPGQGLQFLFEYFSETQRNKGNFPGRFSGRQFSNSRSEMNVSTLELGDSALYLCASSPQARAGGYTFGSGTRLTVV.

This clonotype was counted only a few times. This chain uses TRBV12-3 or TRBV12-4 with TRBJ2-3; D remains ambiguous. Trimming took off 4 bases at V and 1 base at J, with 9 bases between the two ends. The CDR3 extends over 14 amino acids. The CDR3 DNA is TGTGCCAGCAGTTCCGGAACGGGCACAGATACGCAGTATTTT. It codes for CASSSGTGTDTQYF.

In this sample, this clonotype turned up many times. V gene TRBV12-3 or TRBV12-4 combines with J gene TRBJ1-6; no definite D call. The CDR3 consists of 14 residues. Between the trimmed V and J ends, which lost 4 bases and 7 bases, there was a span of 11 bases. CDR3 DNA sequence: TGTGCCAGCAGTTCCGCGTCGGGGAATTCACCCCTCCACTTT. Translating gives CASSSASGNSPLHF.

This clonotype was counted between two and nine times. V usage is TRBV30 and J usage is TRBJ1-2; D is perhaps TRBD1 (5 bases). The CDR3 runs to 13 residues. CDR1 is GTSNPN, CDR2 SVGIG, per germline (reference sequence). V was clipped by 3 bases and J by 6 bases, with 14 bases between them. The CDR3 is CAWSAGLGDGYTF. The DNA for the CDR3 is TGTGCCTGGAGCGCTGGATTGGGGGATGGCTACACCTTC.

The chain recombines TRBV7-8 with TRBJ2-1; D possibly corresponds to TRBD2 (5 bases). Germline values: CDR1 SGHVS, CDR2 FQNEAQ. Trimming shortened V by 5 bases and J by 10 bases, and 9 bases separated the two germline ends. CDR3 length equals 11 residues. The CDR3 sequence is CASSQAGEQFF. The CDR3 DNA follows: TGTGCCAGCAGCCAGGCGGGCGAGCAGTTCTTC.

This clonotype has ten or more counts. The chain has TRBV10-3 and TRBJ2-1, with 9 bases that match TRBD2. V trimming: 7 bases; J trimming: 1 base; junction bases outside the gene matches: 5. The CDR3 runs to 15 residues. Germline values: CDR1 ENHRY, CDR2 SYGVKD. The CDR3 loop reads CAITPAGGSYNEQFF. CDR3 nucleotide sequence: TGTGCCATCACTCCAGCGGGAGGTTCCTACAATGAGCAGTTCTTC.

This clonotype showed up just a few times. J is TRBJ2-3 and V is TRBV18; 9 nucleotides line up with TRBD1. The CDR3 is made up of 16 amino acids. Germline V gives CDR1 KGHSH, CDR2 LQKENI. The junction had 7 bases not matched to a gene; V was cut back by 4 bases and J by 2 bases. The chain's CDR3 is CASSRTGTGTTDTQYF. In DNA, the CDR3 is TGTGCCAGCTCACGCACCGGGACAGGGACCACAGATACGCAGTATTTT.